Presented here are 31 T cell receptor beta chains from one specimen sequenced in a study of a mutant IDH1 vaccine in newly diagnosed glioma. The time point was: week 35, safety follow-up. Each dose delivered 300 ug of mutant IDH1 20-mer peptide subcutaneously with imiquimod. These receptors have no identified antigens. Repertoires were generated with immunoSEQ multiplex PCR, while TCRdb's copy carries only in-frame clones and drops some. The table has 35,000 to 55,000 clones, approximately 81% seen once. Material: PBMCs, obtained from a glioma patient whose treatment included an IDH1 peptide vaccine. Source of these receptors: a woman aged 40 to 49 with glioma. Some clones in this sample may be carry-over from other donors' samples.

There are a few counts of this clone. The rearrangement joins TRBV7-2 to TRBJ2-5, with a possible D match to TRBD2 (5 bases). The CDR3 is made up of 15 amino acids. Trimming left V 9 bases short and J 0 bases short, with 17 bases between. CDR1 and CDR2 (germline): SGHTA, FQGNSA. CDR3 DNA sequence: TGTGCCAGACTCAGCCAGGTGGAGGACCAAGAGACCCAGTACTTC. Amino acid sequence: CARLSQVEDQETQYF.

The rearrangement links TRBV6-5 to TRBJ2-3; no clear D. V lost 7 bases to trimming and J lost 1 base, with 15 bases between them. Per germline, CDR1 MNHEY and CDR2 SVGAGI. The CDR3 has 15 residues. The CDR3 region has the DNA TGTGCCAGCACCTTGGGGTCGTTAGGCACAGATACGCAGTATTTT. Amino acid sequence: CASTLGSLGTDTQYF.

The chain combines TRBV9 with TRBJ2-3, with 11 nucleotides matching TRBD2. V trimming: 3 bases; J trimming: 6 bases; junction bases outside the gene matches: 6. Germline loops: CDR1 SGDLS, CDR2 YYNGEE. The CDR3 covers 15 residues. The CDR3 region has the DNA TGTGCCAGCAGCGATAGCGGGGGGGAGGGGGATACGCAGTATTTT. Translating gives CASSDSGGEGDTQYF. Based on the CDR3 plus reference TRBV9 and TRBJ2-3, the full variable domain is DSGVTQTPKHLITATGQRVTLRCSPRSGDLSVYWYQQSLDQGLQFLIQYYNGEERAKGNILERFSAQQFPDLHSELNLSSLELGDSALYFCASSDSGGEGDTQYFGPGTRLTVL.

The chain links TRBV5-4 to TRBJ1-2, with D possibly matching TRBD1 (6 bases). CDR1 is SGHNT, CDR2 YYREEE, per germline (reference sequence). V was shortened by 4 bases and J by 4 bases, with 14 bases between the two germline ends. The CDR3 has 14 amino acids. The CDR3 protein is CASSITGSGYGYTF. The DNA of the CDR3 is TGTGCCAGCAGCATCACAGGGTCGGGCTATGGCTACACCTTC. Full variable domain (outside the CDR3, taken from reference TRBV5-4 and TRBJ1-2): ETGVTQSPTHLIKTRGQQVTLRCSSQSGHNTVSWYQQALGQGPQFIFQYYREEENGRGNFPPRFSGLQFPNYSSELNVNALELDDSALYLCASSITGSGYGYTFGSGTRLTVV.

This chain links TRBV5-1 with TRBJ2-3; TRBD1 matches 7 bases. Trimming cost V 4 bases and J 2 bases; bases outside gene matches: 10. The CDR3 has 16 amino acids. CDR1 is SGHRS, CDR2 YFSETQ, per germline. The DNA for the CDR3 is TGCGCCAGCAGCCTAGGCCGGGACAGCGTCACAGATACGCAGTATTTT. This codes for CASSLGRDSVTDTQYF.

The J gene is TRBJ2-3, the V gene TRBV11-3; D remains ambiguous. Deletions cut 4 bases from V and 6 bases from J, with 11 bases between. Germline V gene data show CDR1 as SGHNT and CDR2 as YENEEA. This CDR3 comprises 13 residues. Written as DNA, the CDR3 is TGTGCCAGCAGCTACCTTCCGGGCGATACGCAGTATTTT. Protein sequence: CASSYLPGDTQYF.

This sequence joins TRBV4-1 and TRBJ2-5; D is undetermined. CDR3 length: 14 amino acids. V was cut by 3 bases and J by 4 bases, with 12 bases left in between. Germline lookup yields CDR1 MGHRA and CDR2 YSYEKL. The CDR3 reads CASSHGRSGETQYF. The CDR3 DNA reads TGCGCCAGCAGCCACGGACGGAGTGGAGAGACCCAGTACTTC.

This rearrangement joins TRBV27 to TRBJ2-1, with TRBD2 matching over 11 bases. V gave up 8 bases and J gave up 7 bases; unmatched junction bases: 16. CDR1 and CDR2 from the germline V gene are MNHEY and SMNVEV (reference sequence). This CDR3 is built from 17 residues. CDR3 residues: CASGMGLAGGAGNEQFF. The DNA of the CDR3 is TGTGCCAGCGGGATGGGCCTAGCGGGAGGAGCTGGTAATGAGCAGTTCTTC.

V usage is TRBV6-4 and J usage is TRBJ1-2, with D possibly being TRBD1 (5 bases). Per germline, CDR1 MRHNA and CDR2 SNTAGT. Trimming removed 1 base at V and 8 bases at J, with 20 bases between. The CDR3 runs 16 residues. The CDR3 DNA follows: TGTGCCAGCAGTGACTTAGTTACCGGGACCCGATACGGCTACACCTTC. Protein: CASSDLVTGTRYGYTF.

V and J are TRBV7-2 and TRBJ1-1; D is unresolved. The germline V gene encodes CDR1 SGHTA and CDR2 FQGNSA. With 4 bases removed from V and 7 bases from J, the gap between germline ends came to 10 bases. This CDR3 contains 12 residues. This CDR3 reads CASSSRVIEAFF. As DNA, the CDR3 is TGTGCCAGCAGCTCCCGGGTCATTGAAGCTTTCTTT.

The CDR3 region is CASSSRTGANQPQHF. The CDR3 DNA reads as TGTGCCAGCAGCTCCCGGACAGGGGCAAATCAGCCCCAGCATTTT. The gene calls are TRBV7-2 and TRBJ1-5; 9 bases fit TRBD1. CDR3 size: 15 residues. Germline assignment: CDR1 SGHTA and CDR2 FQGNSA. J lost 4 bases, V lost 4 bases, and 5 bases had no gene match.

CDR3 DNA: TGCGCCAGCATGCCAACGGGACAGTCCTATGGCTACACCTTC. Amino acids: CASMPTGQSYGYTF. The chain joins TRBV5-1 to TRBJ1-2; TRBD1 matches 7 bases. Germline CDR1 is SGHRS and CDR2 is YFSETQ. The V gene end was trimmed by 6 bases and the J gene end by 4 bases; junction bases not matched to a gene: 9. This CDR3 is built from 14 residues.

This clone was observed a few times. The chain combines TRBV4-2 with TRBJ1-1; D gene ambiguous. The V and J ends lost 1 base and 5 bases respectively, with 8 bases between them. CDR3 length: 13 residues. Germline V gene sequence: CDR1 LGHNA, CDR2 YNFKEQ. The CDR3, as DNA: TGTGCCAGCAGCCAAGTGGTTGAGACTGAAGCTTTCTTT. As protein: CASSQVVETEAFF.

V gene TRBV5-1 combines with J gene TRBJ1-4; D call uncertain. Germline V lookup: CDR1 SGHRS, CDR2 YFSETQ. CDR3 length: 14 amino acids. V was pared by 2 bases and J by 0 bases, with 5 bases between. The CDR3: CASSFQPTNEKLFF. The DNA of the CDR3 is TGCGCCAGCAGCTTCCAGCCAACTAATGAAAAACTGTTTTTT.

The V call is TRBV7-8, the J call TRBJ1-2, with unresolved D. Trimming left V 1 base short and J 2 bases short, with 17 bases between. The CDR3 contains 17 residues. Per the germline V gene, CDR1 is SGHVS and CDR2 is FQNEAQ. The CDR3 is CASSLEVRGPTNYGYTF. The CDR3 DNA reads TGTGCCAGCAGCTTAGAGGTCCGGGGTCCCACCAACTATGGCTACACCTTC. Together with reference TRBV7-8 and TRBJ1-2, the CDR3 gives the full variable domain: GAGVSQSPRYKVAKRGQDVALRCDPISGHVSLFWYQQALGQGPEFLTYFQNEAQLDKSGLPSDRFFAERPEGSVSTLKIQRTQQEDSAVYLCASSLEVRGPTNYGYTFGSGTRLTVV.

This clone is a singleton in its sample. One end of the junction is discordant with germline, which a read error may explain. For the CDR3, the DNA is TGCGCCAGCAGTCAAGGGCTACGCGGGATCCGGGGGGACATTCAGTACTTC. It yields the protein CASSQGLRGIRGDIQYF. V and J are TRBV4-3 and TRBJ2-4, with TRBD2 identical over 7 bases. The CDR3 is made up of 17 amino acids. Germline CDR1 is LGHNA and CDR2 is YSLEER.

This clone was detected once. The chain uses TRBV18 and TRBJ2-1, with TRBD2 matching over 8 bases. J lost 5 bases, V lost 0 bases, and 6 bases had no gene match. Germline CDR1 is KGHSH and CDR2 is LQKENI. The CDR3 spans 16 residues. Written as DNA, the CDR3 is TGTGCCAGCTCACCACCCGAGCGGGAGTTTAACAATGAGCAGTTCTTC. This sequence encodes CASSPPEREFNNEQFF.

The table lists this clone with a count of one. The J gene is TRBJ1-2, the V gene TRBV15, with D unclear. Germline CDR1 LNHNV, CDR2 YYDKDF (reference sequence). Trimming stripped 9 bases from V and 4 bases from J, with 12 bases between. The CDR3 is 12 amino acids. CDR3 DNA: TGTGCCACGCTGCAGCTCGGCTATGGCTACACCTTC. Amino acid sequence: CATLQLGYGYTF.

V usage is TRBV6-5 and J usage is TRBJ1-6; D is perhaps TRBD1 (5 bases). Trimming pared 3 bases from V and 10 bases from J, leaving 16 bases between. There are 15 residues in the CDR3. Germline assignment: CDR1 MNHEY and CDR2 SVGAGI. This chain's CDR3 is CASSYHQGSGSPLHF. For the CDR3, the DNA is TGTGCCAGCAGTTATCATCAGGGTTCAGGCTCACCCCTCCACTTT.

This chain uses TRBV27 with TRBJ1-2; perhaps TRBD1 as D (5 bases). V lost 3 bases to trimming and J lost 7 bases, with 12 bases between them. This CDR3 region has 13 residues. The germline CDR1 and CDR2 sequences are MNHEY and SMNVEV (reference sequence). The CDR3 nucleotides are TGTGCCAGCAGTTTGGGGGGTTTCGGTGGCTACACCTTC. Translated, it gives CASSLGGFGGYTF.

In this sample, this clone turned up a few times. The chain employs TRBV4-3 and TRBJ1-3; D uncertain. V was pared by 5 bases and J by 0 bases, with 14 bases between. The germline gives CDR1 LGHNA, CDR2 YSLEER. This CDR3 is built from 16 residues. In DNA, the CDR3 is TGCGCCAGCAGCGAGGCAGCTTCATACTCTGGAAACACCATATATTTT. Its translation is CASSEAASYSGNTIYF.

CDR3 region: CASSLRAATYNQPQHF. The CDR3, as DNA: TGTGCCAGCAGCTTGCGGGCAGCTACCTATAATCAGCCCCAGCATTTT. The gene calls are TRBV7-6 and TRBJ1-5; D unresolved. The CDR3 loop spans 16 amino acids. The V gene's germline CDR1 is SGHVS and CDR2 FNYEAQ. Deletions cut 3 bases from V and 4 bases from J, with 16 bases between. Full variable domain (rest looked up from reference TRBV7-6 and TRBJ1-5): GAGVSQSPRYKVTKRGQDVALRCDPISGHVSLYWYRQALGQGPEFLTYFNYEAQQDKSGLPNDRFSAERPEGSISTLTIQRTEQRDSAMYRCASSLRAATYNQPQHFGDGTRLSIL.

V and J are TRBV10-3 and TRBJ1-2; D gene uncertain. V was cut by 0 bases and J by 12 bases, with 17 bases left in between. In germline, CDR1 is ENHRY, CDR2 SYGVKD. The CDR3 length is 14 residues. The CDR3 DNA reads TGTGCCATCAGTGAGTCGCGGTCGGAGGGAATTAACACCTTC. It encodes CAISESRSEGINTF.

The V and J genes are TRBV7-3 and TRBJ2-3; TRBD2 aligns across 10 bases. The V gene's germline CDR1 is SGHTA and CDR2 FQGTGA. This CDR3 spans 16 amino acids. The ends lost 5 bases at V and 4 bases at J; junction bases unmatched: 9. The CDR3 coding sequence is TGTGCCAGCAGCGCTCACAGCGGGGGGGCCGCAGATACGCAGTATTTT. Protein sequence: CASSAHSGGAADTQYF.

In nucleotides, the CDR3 is TGTGCCAGCAGTTTCCCCCTTGACAGGGTTGGGACCCAGTACTTC. This gives the protein CASSFPLDRVGTQYF. The chain employs TRBV28 and TRBJ2-5, with 7 bases aligning to TRBD1. After removal of 3 bases from V and 7 bases from J, the junction contained 11 bases not matched to a gene. CDR3 length: 15 residues. Per germline, CDR1 MDHEN and CDR2 SYDVKM. Looking up the rest from reference TRBV28 and TRBJ2-5 gives the full variable domain: DVKVTQSSRYLVKRTGEKVFLECVQDMDHENMFWYRQDPGLGLRLIYFSYDVKMKEKGDIPEGYSVSREKKERFSLILESASTNQTSMYLCASSFPLDRVGTQYFGPGTRLLVL.

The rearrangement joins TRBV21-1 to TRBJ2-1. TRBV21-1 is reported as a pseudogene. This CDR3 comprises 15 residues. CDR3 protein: CASIQVRLSYNEQFF. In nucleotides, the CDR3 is TGTGCCAGCATCCAGGTGCGGCTCTCCTACAATGAGCAGTTCTTC.

CDR3 sequence: CASSASRQGWREKLFF. CDR3 DNA: TGTGCCAGCAGCGCCTCCCGACAGGGCTGGCGTGAAAAACTGTTTTTT. The J gene is TRBJ1-4, the V gene TRBV9; TRBD1 agrees at 7 bases. V was clipped by 3 bases and J by 7 bases; unmatched bases: 12. The CDR3 is 16 amino acids. Germline CDR1 reads SGDLS; CDR2 reads YYNGEE.

The CDR3 reads CASSLVIQEGYTF. DNA of the CDR3: TGCGCCAGCAGCTTGGTGATACAGGAGGGCTACACCTTC. The gene calls are TRBV5-1 and TRBJ1-2; D is perhaps TRBD1 (5 bases). This CDR3 comprises 13 residues. The germline V and J ends were trimmed by 0 bases and 8 bases, with 11 bases remaining between them. CDR1 is SGHRS and CDR2 is YFSETQ in the germline V gene.

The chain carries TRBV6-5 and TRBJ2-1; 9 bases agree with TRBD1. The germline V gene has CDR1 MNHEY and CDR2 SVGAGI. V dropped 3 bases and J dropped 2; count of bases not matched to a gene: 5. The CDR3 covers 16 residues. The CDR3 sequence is CASSYGGTGPYNEQFF. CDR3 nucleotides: TGTGCCAGCAGTTATGGAGGGACAGGGCCCTACAATGAGCAGTTCTTC.

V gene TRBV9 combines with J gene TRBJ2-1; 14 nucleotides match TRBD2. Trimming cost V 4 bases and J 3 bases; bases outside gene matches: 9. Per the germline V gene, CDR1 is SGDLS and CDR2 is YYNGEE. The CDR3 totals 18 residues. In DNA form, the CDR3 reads TGTGCCAGCAGCTCCCCCGGGACTAGCGGGAGTATCTACAATGAGCAGTTCTTC. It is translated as CASSSPGTSGSIYNEQFF.

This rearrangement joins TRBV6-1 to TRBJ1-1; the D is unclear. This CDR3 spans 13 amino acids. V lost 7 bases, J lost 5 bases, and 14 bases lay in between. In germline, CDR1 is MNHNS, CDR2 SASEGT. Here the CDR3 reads CASMGFGATEAFF. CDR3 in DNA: TGTGCCAGCATGGGGTTTGGCGCTACTGAAGCTTTCTTT.